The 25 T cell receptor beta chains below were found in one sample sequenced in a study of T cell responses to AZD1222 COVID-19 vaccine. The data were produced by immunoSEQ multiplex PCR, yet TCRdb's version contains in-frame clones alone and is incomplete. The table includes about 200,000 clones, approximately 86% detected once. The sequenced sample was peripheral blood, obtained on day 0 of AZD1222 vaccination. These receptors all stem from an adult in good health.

The CDR3 here is CASSLAGGGDTQYF. The CDR3 DNA reads as TGCGCCAGCAGCTTGGCAGGGGGCGGAGATACGCAGTATTTT. The chain joins TRBV5-1 to TRBJ2-3; 8 bases are shared with TRBD1. CDR1 is SGHRS, CDR2 YFSETQ, per germline. This CDR3 contains 14 residues. The V gene end was trimmed by 0 bases and the J gene end by 5 bases; junction bases not matched to a gene: 2.

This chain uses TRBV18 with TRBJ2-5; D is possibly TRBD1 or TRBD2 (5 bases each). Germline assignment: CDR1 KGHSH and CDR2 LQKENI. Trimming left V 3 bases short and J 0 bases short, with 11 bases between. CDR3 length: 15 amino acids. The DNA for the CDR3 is TGTGCCAGCTCACCGTTCGGGACCTACCAAGAGACCCAGTACTTC. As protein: CASSPFGTYQETQYF.

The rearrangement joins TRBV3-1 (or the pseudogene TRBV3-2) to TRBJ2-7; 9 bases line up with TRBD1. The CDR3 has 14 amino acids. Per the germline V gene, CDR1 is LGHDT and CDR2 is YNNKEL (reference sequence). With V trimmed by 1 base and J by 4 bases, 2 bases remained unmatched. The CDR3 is CASSQGQGVYEQYF. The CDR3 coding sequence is TGTGCCAGCAGCCAAGGACAGGGGGTTTACGAGCAGTACTTC.

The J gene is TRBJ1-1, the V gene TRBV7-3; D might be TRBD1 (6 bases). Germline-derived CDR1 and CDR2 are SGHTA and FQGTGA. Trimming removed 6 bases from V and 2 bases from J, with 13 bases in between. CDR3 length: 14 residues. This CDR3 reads CASRRAGVNTEAFF. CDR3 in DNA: TGTGCCAGCAGGCGGGCAGGGGTTAACACTGAAGCTTTCTTT.

The CDR3 loop reads CASSVGDEETQYF. The CDR3, as DNA: TGTGCCAGCAGCGTAGGGGACGAAGAGACCCAGTACTTC. The chain employs TRBV9 and TRBJ2-5, with D perhaps being TRBD1 or TRBD2 (5 bases each). Germline CDR1 and CDR2: SGDLS and YYNGEE. This CDR3 contains 13 residues. V lost 0 bases, J lost 3 bases, and 6 bases lay in between.

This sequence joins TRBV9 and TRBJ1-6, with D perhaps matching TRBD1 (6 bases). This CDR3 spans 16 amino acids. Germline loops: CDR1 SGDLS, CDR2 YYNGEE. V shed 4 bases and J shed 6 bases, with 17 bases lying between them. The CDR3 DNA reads TGTGCCAGCAGCCTAGGTGGGGGCGTCTCTAATTCACCCCTCCACTTT. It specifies CASSLGGGVSNSPLHF.

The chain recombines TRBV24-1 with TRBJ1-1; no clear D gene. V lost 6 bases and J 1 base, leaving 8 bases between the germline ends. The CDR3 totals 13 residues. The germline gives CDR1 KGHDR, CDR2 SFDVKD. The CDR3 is CATSNVGNTEAFF. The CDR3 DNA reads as TGTGCCACCAGTAACGTAGGGAACACTGAAGCTTTCTTT.

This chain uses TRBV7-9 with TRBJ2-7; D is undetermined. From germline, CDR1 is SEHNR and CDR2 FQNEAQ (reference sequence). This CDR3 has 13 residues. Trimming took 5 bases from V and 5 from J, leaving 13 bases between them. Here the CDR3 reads CASSRVGRHEQYF. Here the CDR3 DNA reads TGTGCCAGCAGCCGCGTTGGTAGGCACGAGCAGTACTTC.

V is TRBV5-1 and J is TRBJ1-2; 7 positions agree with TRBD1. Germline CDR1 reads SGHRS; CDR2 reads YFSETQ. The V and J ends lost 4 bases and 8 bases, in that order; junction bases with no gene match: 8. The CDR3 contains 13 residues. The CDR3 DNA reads TGCGCCAGCAGCCAAGACAGGGTGCGGGGCTACACCTTC. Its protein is CASSQDRVRGYTF.

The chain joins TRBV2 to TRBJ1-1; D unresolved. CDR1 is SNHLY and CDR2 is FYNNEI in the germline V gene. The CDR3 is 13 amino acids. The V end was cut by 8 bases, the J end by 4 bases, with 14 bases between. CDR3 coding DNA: TGTGCCAGCGGCGACACCGAGACCACTGAAGCTTTCTTT. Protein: CASGDTETTEAFF.

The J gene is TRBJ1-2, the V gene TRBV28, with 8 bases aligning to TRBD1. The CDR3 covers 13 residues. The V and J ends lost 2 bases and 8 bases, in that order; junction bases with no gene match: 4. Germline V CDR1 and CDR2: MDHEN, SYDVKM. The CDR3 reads CASSLPGGRGYTF. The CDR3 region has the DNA TGTGCCAGCAGTTTACCAGGGGGCCGAGGCTACACCTTC.

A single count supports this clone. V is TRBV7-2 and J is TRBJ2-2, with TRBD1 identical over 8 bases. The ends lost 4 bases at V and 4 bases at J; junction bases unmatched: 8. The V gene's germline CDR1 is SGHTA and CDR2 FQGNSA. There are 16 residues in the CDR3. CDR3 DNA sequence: TGTGCCAGCAGCTGGACAGGGATTGGCGCCACCGGGGAGCTGTTTTTT. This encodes CASSWTGIGATGELFF. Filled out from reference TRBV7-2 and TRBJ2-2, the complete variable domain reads GAGVSQSPSNKVTEKGKDVELRCDPISGHTALYWYRQSLGQGLEFLIYFQGNSAPDKSGLPSDRFSAERTGGSVSTLTIQRTQQEDSAVYLCASSWTGIGATGELFFGEGSRLTVL.

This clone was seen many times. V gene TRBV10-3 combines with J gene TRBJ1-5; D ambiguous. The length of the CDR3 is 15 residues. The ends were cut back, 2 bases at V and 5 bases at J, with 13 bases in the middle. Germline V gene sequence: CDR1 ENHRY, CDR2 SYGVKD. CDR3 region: CAISEGELNDQPQHF. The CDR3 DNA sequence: TGTGCCATCAGTGAGGGGGAGCTAAACGATCAGCCCCAGCATTTT.

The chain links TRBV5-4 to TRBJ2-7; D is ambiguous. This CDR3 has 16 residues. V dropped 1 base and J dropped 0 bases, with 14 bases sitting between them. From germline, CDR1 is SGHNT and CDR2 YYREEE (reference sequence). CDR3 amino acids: CASSLSRDLSSYEQYF. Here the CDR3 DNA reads TGTGCCAGCAGCTTGTCCCGCGACCTTAGCTCCTACGAGCAGTACTTC.

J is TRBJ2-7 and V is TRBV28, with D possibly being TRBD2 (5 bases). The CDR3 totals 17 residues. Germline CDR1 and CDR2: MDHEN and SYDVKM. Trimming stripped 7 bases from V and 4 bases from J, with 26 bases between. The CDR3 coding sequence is TGTGCCAGCACCAAGAATGACAAGAGGAGGCTAACTTACGAGCAGTACTTC. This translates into CASTKNDKRRLTYEQYF. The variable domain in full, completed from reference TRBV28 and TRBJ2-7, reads DVKVTQSSRYLVKRTGEKVFLECVQDMDHENMFWYRQDPGLGLRLIYFSYDVKMKEKGDIPEGYSVSREKKERFSLILESASTNQTSMYLCASTKNDKRRLTYEQYFGPGTRLTVT.

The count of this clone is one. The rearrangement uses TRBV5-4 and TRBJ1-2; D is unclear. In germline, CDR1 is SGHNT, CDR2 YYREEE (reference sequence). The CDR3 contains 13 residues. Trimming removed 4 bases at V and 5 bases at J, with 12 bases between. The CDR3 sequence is CASSLGWGYGYTF. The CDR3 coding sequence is TGTGCCAGCAGCCTAGGCTGGGGTTATGGCTACACCTTC.

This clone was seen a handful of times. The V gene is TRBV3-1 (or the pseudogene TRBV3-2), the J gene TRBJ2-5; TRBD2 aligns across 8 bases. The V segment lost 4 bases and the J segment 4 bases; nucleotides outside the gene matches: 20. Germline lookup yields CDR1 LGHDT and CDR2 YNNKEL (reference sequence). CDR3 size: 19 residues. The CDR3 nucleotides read TGTGCCAGCAGCCTTCAGGGGTTAGGTAGCGGGGTTGGGGGAGAGACCCAGTACTTC. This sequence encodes CASSLQGLGSGVGGETQYF.

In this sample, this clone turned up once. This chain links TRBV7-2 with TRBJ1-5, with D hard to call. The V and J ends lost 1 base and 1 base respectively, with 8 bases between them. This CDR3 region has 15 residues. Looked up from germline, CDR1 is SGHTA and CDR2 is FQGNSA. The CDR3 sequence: CASSLVVWSNQPQHF. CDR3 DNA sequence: TGTGCCAGCAGCTTAGTGGTTTGGAGCAATCAGCCCCAGCATTTT.

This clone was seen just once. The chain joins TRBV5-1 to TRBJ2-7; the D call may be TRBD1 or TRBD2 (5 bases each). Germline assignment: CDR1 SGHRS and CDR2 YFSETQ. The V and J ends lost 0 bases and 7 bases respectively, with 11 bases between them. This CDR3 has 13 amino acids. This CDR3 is CASSLGGPGEQYF. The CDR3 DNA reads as TGCGCCAGCAGCTTGGGGGGCCCGGGGGAGCAGTACTTC.

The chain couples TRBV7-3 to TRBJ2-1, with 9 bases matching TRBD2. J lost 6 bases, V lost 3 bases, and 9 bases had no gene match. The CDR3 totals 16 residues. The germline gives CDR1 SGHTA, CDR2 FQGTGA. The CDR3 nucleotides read TGTGCCAGCAGCTTTAGCGGGGGCCTTCCTCCCAATGAGCAGTTCTTC. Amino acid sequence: CASSFSGGLPPNEQFF.

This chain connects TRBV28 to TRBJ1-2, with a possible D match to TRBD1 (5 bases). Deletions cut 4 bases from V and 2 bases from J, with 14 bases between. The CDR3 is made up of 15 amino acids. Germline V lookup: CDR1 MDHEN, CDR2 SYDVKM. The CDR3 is CASSSIGQGNYGYTF. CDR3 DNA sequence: TGTGCCAGCAGTTCCATTGGGCAGGGCAACTATGGCTACACCTTC.

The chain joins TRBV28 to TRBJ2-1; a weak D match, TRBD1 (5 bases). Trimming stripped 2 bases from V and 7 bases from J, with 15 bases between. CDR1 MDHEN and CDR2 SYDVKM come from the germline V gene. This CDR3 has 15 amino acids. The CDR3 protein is CASSLGVRGRNEQFF. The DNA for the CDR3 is TGTGCCAGCAGTTTAGGGGTAAGGGGTAGAAATGAGCAGTTCTTC.

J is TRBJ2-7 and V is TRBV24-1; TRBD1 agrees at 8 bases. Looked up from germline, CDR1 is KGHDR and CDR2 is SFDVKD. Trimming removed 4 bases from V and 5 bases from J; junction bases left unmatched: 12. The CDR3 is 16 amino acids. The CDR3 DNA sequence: TGTGCCACCAGTGACCCCCCCCGGACAGGGAACGACGAGCAGTACTTC. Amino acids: CATSDPPRTGNDEQYF.

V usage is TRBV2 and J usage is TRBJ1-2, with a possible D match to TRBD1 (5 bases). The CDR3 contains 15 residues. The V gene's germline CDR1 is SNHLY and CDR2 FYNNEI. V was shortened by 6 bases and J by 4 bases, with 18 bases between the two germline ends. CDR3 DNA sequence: TGTGCCAGCAGCCGTCCCGGGACTAGATCCTATGGCTACACCTTC. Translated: CASSRPGTRSYGYTF.

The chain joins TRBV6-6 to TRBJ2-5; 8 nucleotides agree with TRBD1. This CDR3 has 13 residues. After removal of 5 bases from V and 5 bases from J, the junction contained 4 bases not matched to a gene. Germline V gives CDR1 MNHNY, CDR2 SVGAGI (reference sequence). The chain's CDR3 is CASSGQGGETQYF. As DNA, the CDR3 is TGTGCCAGCAGTGGACAGGGAGGTGAGACCCAGTACTTC.